These T cell receptor beta chains were read from a single sample in a study of shared clonotypes between healthy human individuals. Data came from immunoSEQ multiplex PCR; TCRdb stores just in-frame clones and leaves some out. Here the sample spans roughly 2,000,000 clones, roughly 95% being singletons. The sequencing sample was made of naive CD8+ T cells from PBMCs. The receptors derive from a man aged 18 to 30 in good health. Some clones in this sample may be carry-over from other donors' samples. Both conserved end residues are trimmed from each CDR3. Clone size is shown for a subset of rows, as once, few, many or a class of expanded clone.

V,size,J,CDR3
TRBV6-5,-,TRBJ2-1,ASSYGRDEQF
TRBV9,-,TRBJ1-2,ASSVGSGYPYGYT
TRBV28,-,TRBJ2-3,ASSLRGQLGPDTQY
TRBV20-1,-,TRBJ2-3,SASPGWGQY
TRBV5-8,-,TRBJ2-7,ASNLLFPEQY
TRBV5-1,-,TRBJ2-6,ASSLVPYAGGGYSGANVLT
TRBV28,-,TRBJ2-7,ASSPTLNRYEQY
TRBV25-1,-,TRBJ2-7,ASSEEDRGPLEQY
TRBV4-3,-,TRBJ2-1,ASSPGQGVYNEQF
TRBV19,few,TRBJ1-1,ASMQGKGTEAF
TRBV5-3,-,TRBJ1-2,ARSSSSVGAYGYT
TRBV4-1,-,TRBJ1-4,ASSLSPALGGPGTNEKLF
TRBV2,-,TRBJ2-6,ASSEEPSGANVLT
TRBV7-9,-,TRBJ2-1,ASSQRGGNEQF
TRBV6-1,-,TRBJ1-1,ASSSDKIVTEAF
TRBV13,-,TRBJ2-1,ASSQGRRGGGDYNEQF
TRBV5-1,once,TRBJ2-1,ASSSEGPYNEQF
TRBV29-1,-,TRBJ2-7,SVDTLYEQY
TRBV5-1,-,TRBJ2-7,ASSLNSYEQY
TRBV7-8,-,TRBJ2-7,ASSLPREGDTYEQY
TRBV13,-,TRBJ2-1,ASSSRSYSEQF
TRBV6-6,once,TRBJ2-1,ASSPGTTFSYNEQF
TRBV19,-,TRBJ2-7,ASSSRLKPGEEQY
TRBV27,-,TRBJ2-1,ASSLLAGVLVGEQF
TRBV23-1,-,TRBJ2-7,ASTPGRVYSYEQY
TRBV25-1,once,TRBJ2-7,ASRPPRFDDEQY
TRBV5-4,once,TRBJ1-2,ASSVGQLLYGYT
TRBV28,-,TRBJ2-7,ASSAGQGLRYEQY
TRBV27,-,TRBJ1-5,ASSPTGWGGGSQPQH
TRBV27,-,TRBJ1-4,ASSTIWGEKLF
TRBV30,-,TRBJ2-2,AWSGRGNTGELF
TRBV6-1,-,TRBJ2-7,ASSEGGQKNSYEQY
TRBV11-2,-,TRBJ2-7,ASSLADPYEQY
TRBV7-2,-,TRBJ2-5,ASSSEETEYQETQY
TRBV2,-,TRBJ1-1,ASSEPRDGLGFEAF
TRBV5-8,-,TRBJ2-4,ASSLGLMAKNIQY
TRBV1,-,TRBJ2-1,TSLSDSLWQF
TRBV25-1,-,TRBJ2-3,ASSGTSGRGDTQY
TRBV28,-,TRBJ1-5,ASSFLPLRSNQPQH
TRBV7-9,-,TRBJ1-1,ASSFALIEAF
TRBV7-9,-,TRBJ2-1,ASSSRQGDWDEQF
TRBV2,-,TRBJ2-5,ASSEDVRWDRGRGYQETQY
TRBV18,-,TRBJ2-3,ASSPPSGSENTDTQY
TRBV6-5,-,TRBJ2-7,ASSGRPDSYEQY
TRBV7-3,-,TRBJ2-7,ASSVGQNYEQY
TRBV16,once,TRBJ1-5,ASEHGGSNQPQH
TRBV12-5,-,TRBJ2-1,ASGSPGLWMCEQF
TRBV4-1,-,TRBJ1-5,ASSLGTNQPQH